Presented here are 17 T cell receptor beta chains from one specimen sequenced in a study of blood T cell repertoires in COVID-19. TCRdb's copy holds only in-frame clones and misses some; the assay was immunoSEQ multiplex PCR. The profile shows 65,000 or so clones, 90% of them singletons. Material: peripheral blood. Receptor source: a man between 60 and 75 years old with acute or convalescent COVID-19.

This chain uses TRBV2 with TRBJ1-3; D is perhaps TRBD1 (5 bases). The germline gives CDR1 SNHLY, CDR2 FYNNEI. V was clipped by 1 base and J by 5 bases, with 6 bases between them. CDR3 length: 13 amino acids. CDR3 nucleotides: TGTGCCAGCAGTGAAGTGGGGCGAAACACCATATATTTT. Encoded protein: CASSEVGRNTIYF.

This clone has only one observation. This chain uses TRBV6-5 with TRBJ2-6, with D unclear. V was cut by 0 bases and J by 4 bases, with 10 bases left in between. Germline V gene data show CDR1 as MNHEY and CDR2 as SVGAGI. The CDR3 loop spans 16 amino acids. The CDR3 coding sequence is TGTGCCAGCAGTTACTCTACCGGGTACGGGGCCAACGTCCTGACTTTC. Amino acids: CASSYSTGYGANVLTF.

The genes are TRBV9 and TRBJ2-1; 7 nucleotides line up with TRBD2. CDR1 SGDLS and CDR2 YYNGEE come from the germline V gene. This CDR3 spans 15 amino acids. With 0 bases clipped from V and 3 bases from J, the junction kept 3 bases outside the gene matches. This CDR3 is CASSVGAGVYNEQFF. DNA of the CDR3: TGTGCCAGCAGCGTAGGGGCGGGGGTCTACAATGAGCAGTTCTTC.

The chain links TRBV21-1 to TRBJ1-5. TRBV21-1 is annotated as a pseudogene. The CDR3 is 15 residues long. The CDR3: CASSKTRGSSQPQHF. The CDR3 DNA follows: TGTGCCAGCAGCAAAACCCGGGGGTCAAGTCAGCCCCAGCATTTT.

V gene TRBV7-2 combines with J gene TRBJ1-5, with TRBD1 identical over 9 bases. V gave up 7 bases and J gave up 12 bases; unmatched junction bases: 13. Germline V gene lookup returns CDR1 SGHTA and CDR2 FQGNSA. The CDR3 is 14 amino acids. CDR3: CASTPGQGQVLQHF. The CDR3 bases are TGTGCCAGCACCCCCGGACAGGGGCAAGTGCTCCAGCATTTT.

CDR3 sequence reads: CASSIGQLGGNQPQHF. CDR3 sequence (DNA): TGTGCCAGTAGTATAGGACAGCTCGGCGGCAATCAGCCCCAGCATTTT. The chain recombines TRBV19 with TRBJ1-5; weak D call: TRBD1 (5 bases). The CDR3 contains 16 residues. Germline loops: CDR1 LNHDA, CDR2 SQIVND (reference sequence). Trimming shortened V by 1 base and J by 2 bases, and 12 bases separated the two germline ends.

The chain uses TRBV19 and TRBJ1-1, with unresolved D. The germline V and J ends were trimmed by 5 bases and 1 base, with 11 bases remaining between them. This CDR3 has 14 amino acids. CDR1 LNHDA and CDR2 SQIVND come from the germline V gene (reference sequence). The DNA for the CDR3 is TGTGCCAGTAGTGAAGGAGGGCGGAACACTGAAGCTTTCTTT. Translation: CASSEGGRNTEAFF.

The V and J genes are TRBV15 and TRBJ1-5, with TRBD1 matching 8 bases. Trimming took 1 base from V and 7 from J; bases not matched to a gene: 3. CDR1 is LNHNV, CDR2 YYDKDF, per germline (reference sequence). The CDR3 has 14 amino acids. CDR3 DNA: TGTGCCACCAGCAGAGCCACAGGGGGGCAGCCCCAGCATTTT. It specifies CATSRATGGQPQHF.

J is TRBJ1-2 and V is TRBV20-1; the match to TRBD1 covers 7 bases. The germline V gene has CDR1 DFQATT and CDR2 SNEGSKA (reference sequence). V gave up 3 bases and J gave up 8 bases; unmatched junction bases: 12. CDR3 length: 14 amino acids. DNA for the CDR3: TGCAGTGCTAGTCCGCAGCAGGGGGGAGGAGGCTACACCTTC. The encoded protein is CSASPQQGGGGYTF.

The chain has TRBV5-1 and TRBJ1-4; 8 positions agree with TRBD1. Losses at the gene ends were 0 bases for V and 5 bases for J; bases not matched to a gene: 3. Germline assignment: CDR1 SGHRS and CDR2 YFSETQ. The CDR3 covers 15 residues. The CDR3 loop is CASSLVAGGNEKLFF. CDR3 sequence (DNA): TGCGCCAGCAGCTTGGTGGCAGGGGGCAATGAAAAACTGTTTTTT. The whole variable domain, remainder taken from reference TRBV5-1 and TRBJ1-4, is KAGVTQTPRYLIKTRGQQVTLSCSPISGHRSVSWYQQTPGQGLQFLFEYFSETQRNKGNFPGRFSGRQFSNSRSEMNVSTLELGDSALYLCASSLVAGGNEKLFFGSGTQLSVL.

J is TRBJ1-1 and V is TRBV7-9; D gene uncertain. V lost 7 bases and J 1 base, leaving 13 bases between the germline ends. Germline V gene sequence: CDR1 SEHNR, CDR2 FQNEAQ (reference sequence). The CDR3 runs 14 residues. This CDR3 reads CASMRTGKNTEAFF. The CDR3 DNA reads TGTGCCAGCATGCGGACGGGAAAGAACACTGAAGCTTTCTTT. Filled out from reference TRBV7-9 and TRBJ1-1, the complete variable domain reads DTGVSQNPRHKITKRGQNVTFRCDPISEHNRLYWYRQTLGQGPEFLTYFQNEAQLEKSRLLSDRFSAERPKGSFSTLEIQRTEQGDSAMYLCASMRTGKNTEAFFGQGTRLTVV.

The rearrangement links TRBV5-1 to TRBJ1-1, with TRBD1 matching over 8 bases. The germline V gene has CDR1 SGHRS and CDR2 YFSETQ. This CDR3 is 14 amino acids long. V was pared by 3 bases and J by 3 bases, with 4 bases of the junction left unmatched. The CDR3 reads CASSYTTGDTEAFF. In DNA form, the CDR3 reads TGCGCCAGCAGCTATACGACAGGGGACACTGAAGCTTTCTTT.

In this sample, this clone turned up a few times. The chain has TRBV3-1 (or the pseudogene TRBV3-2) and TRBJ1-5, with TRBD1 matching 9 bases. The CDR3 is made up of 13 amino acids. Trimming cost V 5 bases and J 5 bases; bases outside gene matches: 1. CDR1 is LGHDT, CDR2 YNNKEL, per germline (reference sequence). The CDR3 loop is CASSWTGDQPQHF. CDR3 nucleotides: TGTGCCAGCAGCTGGACAGGGGATCAGCCCCAGCATTTT.

The CDR3 region is CASSSAIHISGSYEQYF. The DNA of the CDR3 is TGTGCCAGCAGTTCCGCGATTCATATCTCCGGGTCCTACGAGCAGTACTTC. The genes are TRBV27 and TRBJ2-7; D gene unclear. The CDR3 loop spans 17 amino acids. The V and J ends lost 4 bases and 1 base respectively, with 20 bases between them. CDR1 and CDR2 (germline): MNHEY, SMNVEV (reference sequence).

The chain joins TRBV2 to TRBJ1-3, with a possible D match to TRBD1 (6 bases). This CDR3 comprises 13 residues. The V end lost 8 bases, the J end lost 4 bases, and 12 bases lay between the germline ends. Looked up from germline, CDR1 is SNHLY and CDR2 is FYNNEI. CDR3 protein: CASEDSEGNTIYF. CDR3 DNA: TGTGCCAGCGAGGACAGCGAAGGAAACACCATATATTTT.

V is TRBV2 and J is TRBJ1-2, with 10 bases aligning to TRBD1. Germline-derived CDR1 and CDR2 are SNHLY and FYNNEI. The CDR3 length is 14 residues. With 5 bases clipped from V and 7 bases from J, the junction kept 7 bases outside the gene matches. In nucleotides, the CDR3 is TGTGCCAGCAGTCCGGACAGGGGGAGAAGTGGCTACACCTTC. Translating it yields CASSPDRGRSGYTF.

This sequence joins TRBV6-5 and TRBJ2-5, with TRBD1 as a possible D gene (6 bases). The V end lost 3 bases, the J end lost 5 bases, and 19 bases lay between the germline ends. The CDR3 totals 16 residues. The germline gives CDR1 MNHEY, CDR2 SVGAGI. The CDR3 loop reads CASSYGGPGRGETQYF. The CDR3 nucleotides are TGTGCCAGCAGTTATGGGGGCCCGGGACGAGGGGAGACCCAGTACTTC.